The 28 T cell receptor beta chains reported below all come from one sample, sequenced in a study of T cell changes during pregnancy in multiple sclerosis. Sequencing used immunoSEQ multiplex PCR; TCRdb keeps in-frame clones, though not all of them. The table has about 49,000 clones, 85% to 95% seen once. The material was CD8+ T cells from peripheral blood mononuclear cells, obtained in the first trimester of pregnancy. The receptors stem from a female donor with multiple sclerosis, enrolled in a pregnancy study.

This chain joins TRBV13 and TRBJ2-1; D not resolved. The CDR3 sequence is 12 residues long. V lost 0 bases, J lost 8 bases, and 5 bases lay in between. Per the germline V gene, CDR1 is PRHDT and CDR2 is FYEKMQ (reference sequence). CDR3 loop: CASSLGTYEQFF. CDR3 DNA sequence: TGTGCCAGCAGCTTAGGGACTTATGAGCAGTTCTTC.

The genes are TRBV19 and TRBJ2-1; no definite D call. There are 14 residues in the CDR3. CDR1 LNHDA and CDR2 SQIVND come from the germline V gene (reference sequence). The V end was cut by 7 bases, the J end by 3 bases, with 13 bases between. As DNA, the CDR3 is TGTGCCAGTACCATGGGTAGCTACTACAATGAGCAGTTCTTC. Amino acids: CASTMGSYYNEQFF.

This chain links TRBV6-5 with TRBJ2-1; possible D gene TRBD2, 5 bases. Trimming stripped 4 bases from V and 0 bases from J, with 7 bases between. From germline, CDR1 is MNHEY and CDR2 SVGAGI. The CDR3 is 14 amino acids. The CDR3 sequence: CASSSSGSYNEQFF. CDR3 nucleotide sequence: TGTGCCAGCAGTTCCAGCGGCTCCTACAATGAGCAGTTCTTC.

The chain has TRBV9 and TRBJ1-1; tentative D call: TRBD1 (6 bases). V dropped 3 bases and J dropped 1 base, with 10 bases sitting between them. This CDR3 spans 14 amino acids. Germline V CDR1 and CDR2: SGDLS, YYNGEE. As DNA, the CDR3 is TGTGCCAGCAGCGAGACAGGAGGGAACACTGAAGCTTTCTTT. Protein: CASSETGGNTEAFF. The full variable domain, rest sourced from reference TRBV9 and TRBJ1-1, is DSGVTQTPKHLITATGQRVTLRCSPRSGDLSVYWYQQSLDQGLQFLIQYYNGEERAKGNILERFSAQQFPDLHSELNLSSLELGDSALYFCASSETGGNTEAFFGQGTRLTVV.

This clone was seen more than once but under ten times. V usage is TRBV27 and J usage is TRBJ1-1; no firm D call. V was shortened by 4 bases and J by 3 bases, with 9 bases between the two germline ends. The CDR3 loop spans 13 amino acids. In germline, CDR1 is MNHEY, CDR2 SMNVEV (reference sequence). This chain's CDR3 is CASSWTQDTEAFF. CDR3 nucleotide sequence: TGTGCCAGCAGTTGGACTCAGGACACTGAAGCTTTCTTT.

The genes are TRBV4-1 and TRBJ2-1; 14 bases match TRBD2. This CDR3 is built from 18 residues. CDR1 and CDR2 (germline): MGHRA, YSYEKL. V shed 3 bases and J 10 bases; nucleotides not matched to a gene: 14. CDR3 amino acids: CASSHVIPGTSGSREQFF. CDR3 nucleotide sequence: TGCGCCAGCAGCCACGTCATCCCTGGGACTAGCGGGAGCCGGGAGCAGTTCTTC.

This rearrangement joins TRBV29-1 to TRBJ1-1, with D perhaps matching TRBD1 (5 bases). The germline CDR1 and CDR2 sequences are SQVTM and ANQGSEA. The CDR3 is made up of 15 amino acids. V was pared by 1 base and J by 1 base, with 13 bases between. CDR3 in amino acids: CSVEGRGGTNTEAFF. CDR3 nucleotides: TGCAGCGTTGAAGGTCGCGGGGGGACGAACACTGAAGCTTTCTTT.

V is TRBV27 and J is TRBJ2-7; D is uncertain. The CDR3 is 12 amino acids. The V gene's germline CDR1 is MNHEY and CDR2 SMNVEV (reference sequence). Trimming removed 0 bases at V and 7 bases at J, with 7 bases between. The CDR3: CASSLSKEEQYF. The DNA of the CDR3 is TGTGCCAGCAGTTTATCGAAAGAGGAGCAGTACTTC.

The chain has TRBV7-8 and TRBJ2-1; 13 nucleotides align to TRBD2. V was clipped by 5 bases and J by 4 bases; unmatched bases: 2. In germline, CDR1 is SGHVS, CDR2 FQNEAQ. The CDR3 has 15 amino acids. The CDR3 sequence is CASSPGLAGYNEQFF. The CDR3 DNA is TGTGCCAGCAGCCCGGGACTAGCGGGATACAATGAGCAGTTCTTC.

This clone was seen only once. The V call is TRBV29-1, the J call TRBJ2-1; perhaps TRBD2 as D (6 bases). Germline lookup yields CDR1 SQVTM and CDR2 ANQGSEA. Trimming shortened V by 5 bases and J by 6 bases, and 20 bases separated the two germline ends. The CDR3 is made up of 15 amino acids. The CDR3, as DNA: TGCAGCGTTCACCCCCCAGGCGGACTACCCAATGAGCAGTTCTTC. Encoded protein: CSVHPPGGLPNEQFF.

The DNA of the CDR3 is TGTGCCAGCAGCTCAAGTCCAGGAATACGAGCTTTCTTT. This gives the protein CASSSSPGIRAFF. The V and J genes are TRBV7-9 and TRBJ1-1, with unresolved D. Trimming cost V 4 bases and J 10 bases, with 16 bases left between them. The CDR3 length is 13 residues. Per the germline V gene, CDR1 is SEHNR and CDR2 is FQNEAQ (reference sequence).

This chain links TRBV28 with TRBJ2-2, with 7 bases aligning to TRBD1. V trimming: 7 bases; J trimming: 1 base; junction bases outside the gene matches: 12. The CDR3 extends over 17 amino acids. From germline, CDR1 is MDHEN and CDR2 SYDVKM. In DNA, the CDR3 is TGTGCCAGCAATTTTAGACCCCGGGACAGGAACACCGGGGAGCTGTTTTTT. Protein product: CASNFRPRDRNTGELFF.

V gene TRBV28 combines with J gene TRBJ2-5, with 8 bases fitting TRBD2. This CDR3 contains 16 residues. The V segment lost 3 bases and the J segment 4 bases; nucleotides outside the gene matches: 10. Germline V gene lookup returns CDR1 MDHEN and CDR2 SYDVKM. The DNA of the CDR3 is TGTGCCAGCAGTTTGTCCGGGGGGGGGTGGGTAGAGACCCAGTACTTC. This codes for CASSLSGGGWVETQYF.

This chain joins TRBV4-1 and TRBJ2-1, with 7 bases aligning to TRBD2. Looked up from germline, CDR1 is MGHRA and CDR2 is YSYEKL. Germline trimming cut 1 base from V and 6 bases from J; bases unmatched to any gene: 9. The CDR3 contains 16 residues. The CDR3 here is CASSQGGGRAGNEQFF. Here the CDR3 DNA reads TGCGCCAGCAGCCAAGGGGGAGGGAGGGCCGGCAATGAGCAGTTCTTC.

DNA for the CDR3: TGTGCCAGCAGTGATCCAGGGGTTCAAGAGACCCAGTACTTC. Translated: CASSDPGVQETQYF. The chain employs TRBV6-1 and TRBJ2-5, with D maybe TRBD1 (6 bases). V gave up 3 bases and J gave up 2 bases, with 10 bases separating them. CDR1 and CDR2 (germline): MNHNS, SASEGT. CDR3 size: 14 residues.

The chain joins TRBV27 to TRBJ2-5; 7 nucleotides agree with TRBD1. The germline V gene encodes CDR1 MNHEY and CDR2 SMNVEV (reference sequence). This CDR3 comprises 13 residues. The ends lost 8 bases at V and 1 base at J; junction bases unmatched: 4. CDR3: CASRGQLQETQYF. DNA for the CDR3: TGTGCCAGCCGGGGACAGCTCCAAGAGACCCAGTACTTC.

This sequence joins TRBV11-2 and TRBJ2-2; 12 nucleotides agree with TRBD2. V lost 4 bases to trimming and J lost 4 bases; unmatched junction nucleotides: 4. CDR1 is SGHAT and CDR2 is FQNNGV in the germline V gene. This CDR3 spans 16 amino acids. The CDR3 region is CASSYGLAGSTGELFF. In nucleotides, the CDR3 is TGTGCCAGCAGCTACGGACTAGCGGGGTCCACCGGGGAGCTGTTTTTT.

V usage is TRBV4-1 and J usage is TRBJ1-5, with 10 bases that match TRBD1. Germline trimming cut 4 bases from V and 7 bases from J; bases unmatched to any gene: 4. Germline loops: CDR1 MGHRA, CDR2 YSYEKL. The CDR3 consists of 14 residues. Here the CDR3 DNA reads TGCGCCAGCAGCCCTGGACAGGGGGGCCAGCCCCAGCATTTT. Its translation is CASSPGQGGQPQHF.

The rearrangement uses TRBV9 and TRBJ2-5, with 8 bases that match TRBD2. The V segment lost 2 bases and the J segment 2 bases; nucleotides outside the gene matches: 2. Germline CDR1 SGDLS, CDR2 YYNGEE. CDR3 size: 14 residues. The CDR3 is CASSVGGRQETQYF. CDR3 bases: TGTGCCAGCAGCGTTGGCGGGAGGCAAGAGACCCAGTACTTC.

The chain is built from TRBV9 and TRBJ2-5, with D maybe TRBD2 (6 bases). The CDR3 consists of 14 residues. V lost 2 bases and J lost 5, with 13 bases in between. Germline CDR1 SGDLS, CDR2 YYNGEE. The CDR3 loop is CASSVGSWGETQYF. In nucleotides, the CDR3 is TGTGCCAGCAGCGTCGGGAGCTGGGGGGAGACCCAGTACTTC.

This chain uses TRBV5-8 with TRBJ2-5, with TRBD1 matching 10 bases. The V gene end was trimmed by 1 base and the J gene end by 7 bases; junction bases not matched to a gene: 7. The CDR3 totals 15 residues. Germline CDR1 is SGHTS and CDR2 is YDEGEE. CDR3 in amino acids: CASSLPRQGAGTQYF. The DNA of the CDR3 is TGTGCCAGCAGCTTGCCCCGACAGGGGGCAGGGACCCAGTACTTC.

The J gene is TRBJ2-7, the V gene TRBV27, with 14 bases that match TRBD2. V trimming: 4 bases; J trimming: 3 bases; junction bases outside the gene matches: 8. The CDR3 runs 17 residues. CDR1 is MNHEY and CDR2 is SMNVEV in the germline V gene (reference sequence). The CDR3 coding sequence is TGTGCCAGCAGTTCCGGACTAGCGGGAGGCCCGATCTACGAGCAGTACTTC. As protein: CASSSGLAGGPIYEQYF.

This clone showed up just once. This sequence joins TRBV4-3 and TRBJ2-1, with 12 bases aligning to TRBD2. This CDR3 has 17 amino acids. J lost 7 bases, V lost 3 bases, and 10 bases had no gene match. Germline loops: CDR1 LGHNA, CDR2 YSLEER. The CDR3 nucleotides are TGCGCCAGCAGCCAGGAGCTAGCGGGAGGGCCAGGGAATGAGCAGTTCTTC. This gives the protein CASSQELAGGPGNEQFF.

J is TRBJ2-1 and V is TRBV9; TRBD1 agrees at 9 bases. V was clipped by 5 bases and J by 6 bases; unmatched bases: 9. Germline V gene lookup returns CDR1 SGDLS and CDR2 YYNGEE. This CDR3 comprises 15 residues. The CDR3 loop is CASSETGQGANEQFF. Here the CDR3 DNA reads TGTGCCAGCAGTGAAACGGGACAGGGTGCCAATGAGCAGTTCTTC.

The gene calls are TRBV7-9 and TRBJ2-3, with 7 bases lining up with TRBD2. Germline V gives CDR1 SEHNR, CDR2 FQNEAQ (reference sequence). The CDR3 covers 15 residues. V shed 7 bases and J 2 bases; nucleotides not matched to a gene: 9. Here the CDR3 reads CASTEAGDPTDTQYF. The CDR3 coding sequence is TGTGCCAGCACGGAGGCGGGAGATCCCACAGATACGCAGTATTTT.

CDR3 nucleotides: TGCAGTGCCGCCGCCGGACAAACAGTCGAGCAGTACTTC. Translation: CSAAAGQTVEQYF. The gene calls are TRBV29-1 and TRBJ2-7, with D maybe TRBD1 (5 bases). Per germline, CDR1 SQVTM and CDR2 ANQGSEA. This CDR3 has 13 amino acids.

The chain recombines TRBV9 with TRBJ2-7; 7 positions match TRBD1. V was clipped by 2 bases and J by 3 bases; unmatched bases: 11. This CDR3 is 16 amino acids long. Germline-derived CDR1 and CDR2 are SGDLS and YYNGEE. CDR3 DNA: TGTGCCAGCAGCGTTGCGAGAGACAGGGTGGGCTACGAGCAGTACTTC. It yields the protein CASSVARDRVGYEQYF.

This chain links TRBV6-4 with TRBJ2-1; D perhaps matches TRBD2 (6 bases). V lost 4 bases, J lost 2 bases, and 15 bases lay in between. Germline lookup yields CDR1 MRHNA and CDR2 SNTAGT. The CDR3 runs to 16 residues. Here the CDR3 reads CASSARPGSAYNEQFF. In DNA form, the CDR3 reads TGTGCCAGCAGTGCGAGACCCGGGAGCGCCTACAATGAGCAGTTCTTC.